Presented here are 31 T cell receptor beta chains from one specimen sequenced in a study of T cells in Graves' hyperthyroidism and ophthalmopathy. Using RNA transcripts as the source, TCR beta CDR3 regions were amplified. In the first-round RT-PCR of the TCR CDR3, the HTBI primer set was used. TCRdb passed the multiplex PCR reads through MiXCR, listing each CDR3 protein once. Here the sample spans more than 550,000 distinct CDR3 sequences, 18% being singletons. The sample was blood. All receptors derive from a woman in her forties or fifties with Graves' hyperthyroidism that later progressed to Graves' ophthalmopathy.

This clonotype was detected only a few times. One end of the junction does not line up with germline, which may come from a read error. The V call is TRBV7-6, the J call TRBJ2-5; 7 bases are shared with TRBD1. This CDR3 comprises 14 residues. From germline, CDR1 is SGHVS and CDR2 FNYEAQ. CDR3 loop: CVSSSGQYQETQYF. CDR3 DNA sequence: TGTGTCAGCAGCTCGGGACAGTACCAAGAGACCCAGTACTTC.

In its sample, this clonotype was seen a few times. The chain uses TRBV12-3 or TRBV12-4 and TRBJ1-5; D unresolved. CDR3 length: 15 residues. The V gene lost 4 bases and the J gene lost 0 bases, with 10 bases spanning the gap. Written as DNA, the CDR3 is TGTGCCAGCAGTTCGACTAGGAATAGCAATCAGCCCCAGCATTTT. Encoded protein: CASSSTRNSNQPQHF.

The chain has TRBV18 and TRBJ1-3; D is unresolved. Germline V gives CDR1 KGHSH, CDR2 LQKENI. CDR3 length: 14 amino acids. Trimming pared 2 bases from V and 3 bases from J, leaving 8 bases between. The chain's CDR3 is CASSPGEVGNTIYF. As DNA, the CDR3 is TGTGCCAGCTCACCAGGGGAGGTTGGAAACACCATATATTTT. Filled out from reference TRBV18 and TRBJ1-3, the complete variable domain reads NAGVMQNPRHLVRRRGQEARLRCSPMKGHSHVYWYRQLPEEGLKFMVYLQKENIIDESGMPKERFSAEFPKEGPSILRIQQVVRGDSAAYFCASSPGEVGNTIYFGEGSWLTVV.

Note on this clonotype: A much larger clone differs by one base, so this may be a read error. V usage is TRBV12-3 or TRBV12-4 and J usage is TRBJ1-4, with D maybe TRBD1 (6 bases). The CDR3 is made up of 14 amino acids. The CDR3 loop reads CGSSFGGPYEKLFF. The CDR3 DNA follows: TGTGGCAGCAGTTTCGGGGGGCCTTATGAAAAACTGTTTTTT.

This clonotype was observed many times. V is TRBV3-1 and J is TRBJ2-1, with D possibly matching TRBD2 (5 bases). This CDR3 comprises 14 residues. V lost 6 bases and J 8 bases, leaving 17 bases between the germline ends. Germline V CDR1 and CDR2: LGHDT, YNNKEL (reference sequence). CDR3 nucleotides: TGTGCCAGCAGTCCCCCGGGGAGATTGGATGAGCAGTTCTTC. This translates into CASSPPGRLDEQFF.

This clonotype has a count of ten or more. V and J are TRBV7-9 and TRBJ2-7, with D possibly TRBD2 on 5 matching bases. V lost 2 bases to trimming and J lost 4 bases, with 18 bases between them. The CDR3 spans 16 residues. Germline V CDR1 and CDR2: SEHNR, FQNEAQ (reference sequence). DNA for the CDR3: TGTGCCAGCAGCTTAATGATGCGAGCCGGGGATTACGAGCAGTACTTC. It codes for CASSLMMRAGDYEQYF.

This clonotype was seen at least ten times. This chain joins TRBV5-1 and TRBJ1-1; D call uncertain. The V gene's germline CDR1 is SGHRS and CDR2 YFSETQ. The CDR3 extends over 16 amino acids. V lost 2 bases and J lost 4, with 18 bases in between. CDR3 DNA: TGCGCCAGCAGCTTAGTTATGCGAGCCGGGTCCACTGAAGCTTTCTTT. Protein sequence: CASSLVMRAGSTEAFF.

This clonotype was recorded many times. The rearrangement links TRBV20-1 to TRBJ2-3, with a weak D call TRBD2 (6 bases). Trimming removed 7 bases at V and 5 bases at J, with 16 bases between. This CDR3 spans 13 amino acids. From germline, CDR1 is DFQATT and CDR2 SNEGSKA (reference sequence). CDR3 region: CSVCCGDEDTQYF. The CDR3 nucleotides are TGCAGTGTTTGTTGCGGGGACGAAGATACGCAGTATTTT.

This clonotype was found a few times. CDR3 sequence reads: CASSIDREGQPQHF. CDR3 DNA: TGTGCCAGTAGTATAGACAGGGAAGGACAGCCCCAGCATTTT. The gene calls are TRBV19 and TRBJ1-5, with D perhaps matching TRBD1 (5 bases). Germline V gene lookup returns CDR1 LNHDA and CDR2 SQIVND (reference sequence). The CDR3 covers 14 residues. Trimming removed 0 bases at V and 7 bases at J, with 10 bases between. Complete variable domain (other parts from reference TRBV19 and TRBJ1-5): DGGITQSPKYLFRKEGQNVTLSCEQNLNHDAMYWYRQDPGQGLRLIYYSQIVNDFQKGDIAEGYSVSREKKESFPLTVTSAQKNPTAFYLCASSIDREGQPQHFGDGTRLSIL.

This rearrangement joins TRBV5-6 to TRBJ1-1; 8 nucleotides align to TRBD1. The CDR3 runs 15 residues. J lost 0 bases, V lost 4 bases, and 5 bases had no gene match. Germline CDR1 is SGHDT and CDR2 is YYEEEE. The CDR3 coding sequence is TGTGCCAGCAGCGAACACAGGGGGATGAACACTGAAGCTTTCTTT. This encodes CASSEHRGMNTEAFF.

This clonotype was counted once. This chain links TRBV6-1 with TRBJ2-7; 7 nucleotides match TRBD2. V was clipped by 2 bases and J by 7 bases; unmatched bases: 11. This CDR3 is built from 15 residues. Germline-derived CDR1 and CDR2 are MNHNS and SASEGT. The CDR3 loop is CASSETAGQYNEQYF. The DNA of the CDR3 is TGTGCCAGCAGTGAAACAGCGGGGCAATACAATGAGCAGTACTTC.

The chain links TRBV5-1 to TRBJ2-2; D unclear. There are 14 residues in the CDR3. CDR1 and CDR2 from the germline V gene are SGHRS and YFSETQ. With 6 bases removed from V and 4 bases from J, the gap between germline ends came to 13 bases. The DNA of the CDR3 is TGCGCCAGCACCCCGACCCCGGGCACCGGGGAGCTGTTTTTT. Its translation: CASTPTPGTGELFF.

The table lists this clonotype with a few counts. The chain has TRBV7-9 and TRBJ1-4; 9 bases fit TRBD1. CDR1 SEHNR and CDR2 FQNEAQ come from the germline V gene (reference sequence). V lost 6 bases and J lost 5; bases outside the gene matches: 4. The CDR3 covers 14 residues. The CDR3 loop is CASSYRGRNEKLFF. CDR3 coding DNA: TGTGCCAGCAGTTACAGGGGGCGAAATGAAAAACTGTTTTTT.

In its sample, this clonotype was seen a few times. This chain connects TRBV7-9 to TRBJ2-6, with 7 positions matching TRBD2. The V gene's germline CDR1 is SEHNR and CDR2 FQNEAQ (reference sequence). V lost 6 bases, J lost 0 bases, and 14 bases stayed unmatched. The CDR3 totals 19 residues. CDR3 protein: CASSSWWGGENSGANVLTF. CDR3 DNA sequence: TGTGCCAGCAGTTCCTGGTGGGGGGGTGAAAACTCTGGGGCCAACGTCCTGACTTTC.

This chain links TRBV3-1 with TRBJ2-5; tentative D call: TRBD2 (7 bases). CDR3 length: 16 residues. Germline CDR1 and CDR2: LGHDT and YNNKEL (reference sequence). V was trimmed by 1 base and J by 5 bases, leaving 17 bases between them. The CDR3 coding sequence is TGTGCCAGCAGCCAAGCAGATGCGGGGGCGTTTGAGACCCAGTACTTC. This codes for CASSQADAGAFETQYF.

This clonotype occurred a few times. The J gene is TRBJ2-7, the V gene TRBV20-1, with TRBD1 matching 9 bases. From germline, CDR1 is DFQATT and CDR2 SNEGSKA (reference sequence). CDR3 length: 15 amino acids. The V and J ends lost 2 bases and 5 bases, in that order; junction bases with no gene match: 10. CDR3 sequence (DNA): TGCAGTGCTAGAAGCGGACAGGGGCCGTCTCACGAGCAGTACTTC. It translates to CSARSGQGPSHEQYF.

The genes are TRBV2 and TRBJ2-3, with D perhaps matching TRBD1 or TRBD2 (5 bases each). The V end was cut by 4 bases, the J end by 0 bases, with 14 bases between. The CDR3 is 16 amino acids. CDR1 is SNHLY, CDR2 FYNNEI, per germline. In nucleotides, the CDR3 is TGTGCCAGCAGTGGCCCCCGGGGCATAAGCACAGATACGCAGTATTTT. It encodes CASSGPRGISTDTQYF.

The chain employs TRBV20-1 and TRBJ2-7; possibly TRBD1 for D (6 bases). Germline values: CDR1 DFQATT, CDR2 SNEGSKA (reference sequence). The ends were cut back, 6 bases at V and 3 bases at J, with 21 bases in the middle. The CDR3 is 15 amino acids. The DNA of the CDR3 is TGCAGTGCCCGCCGGGACACCGCTGGGGGCTACGAGCAGTACTTC. Protein product: CSARRDTAGGYEQYF.

CDR3 bases: TGTGCCAGCAGCTCACGGGACAGCGGCTATAATTCACCCCTCCACTTT. It codes for CASSSRDSGYNSPLHF. V is TRBV7-2 and J is TRBJ1-6, with 7 bases matching TRBD1. CDR1 and CDR2 (germline): SGHTA, FQGNSA. CDR3 length equals 16 residues. Trimming removed 4 bases from V and 3 bases from J; junction bases left unmatched: 6.

This clonotype was detected only a few times. J is TRBJ2-2 and V is TRBV3-1; 7 nucleotides align to TRBD1. The CDR3 extends over 16 amino acids. CDR1 and CDR2 from the germline V gene are LGHDT and YNNKEL (reference sequence). The trim removed 4 bases at V and 5 bases at J, leaving 10 bases unmatched. This CDR3 is CASSLSRQGRTGELFF. The CDR3 DNA reads as TGTGCCAGCAGCCTTAGCCGACAGGGCAGAACCGGGGAGCTGTTTTTT.

This clonotype showed up many times. The chain joins TRBV6-1 to TRBJ1-2, with TRBD1 as a possible D gene (6 bases). This CDR3 comprises 16 residues. Germline values: CDR1 MNHNS, CDR2 SASEGT. Trimming cost V 4 bases and J 2 bases, with 17 bases left between them. The CDR3 coding sequence is TGTGCCAGCAGTGGAACGACAGGCACCCTAAACTATGGCTACACCTTC. Translated: CASSGTTGTLNYGYTF.

In its sample, this clonotype was seen many times. V is TRBV30 and J is TRBJ1-1; TRBD1 is a possible D gene (6 bases). The V and J ends lost 2 bases and 10 bases respectively, with 17 bases between them. This CDR3 region has 13 residues. Germline V lookup: CDR1 GTSNPN, CDR2 SVGIG (reference sequence). The CDR3 here is CAWSFSQGSRAFF. The CDR3 DNA is TGTGCCTGGAGTTTCTCACAGGGCTCGAGAGCTTTCTTT.

This clonotype has ten or more counts. The chain uses TRBV30 and TRBJ1-1, with D uncertain. The CDR3 loop spans 12 amino acids. V was trimmed by 7 bases and J by 0 bases, leaving 9 bases between them. The germline CDR1 and CDR2 sequences are GTSNPN and SVGIG (reference sequence). CDR3 in amino acids: CASRTVNTEAFF. As DNA, the CDR3 is TGTGCCTCCCGGACGGTGAACACTGAAGCTTTCTTT.

This clonotype was seen ten or more times. The rearrangement links TRBV12-3 or TRBV12-4 to TRBJ1-5, with D unclear. This CDR3 region has 13 residues. V was shortened by 7 bases and J by 2 bases, with 9 bases between the two germline ends. CDR3 region: CASTRMGNQPQHF. The CDR3 coding sequence is TGTGCCAGCACCAGGATGGGCAATCAGCCCCAGCATTTT.

This clonotype appeared a few times. This chain uses TRBV10-3 with TRBJ2-4, with 9 bases lining up with TRBD2. The CDR3 totals 19 residues. Germline trimming cut 0 bases from V and 0 bases from J; bases unmatched to any gene: 9. Germline CDR1 and CDR2: ENHRY and SYGVKD. CDR3 nucleotide sequence: TGTGCCATCAGTGAGTCTGGGATAGCGGGGGATGGAGCCAAAAACATTCAGTACTTC. As protein: CAISESGIAGDGAKNIQYF.

The V gene is TRBV7-8, the J gene TRBJ1-3; D unresolved. The CDR3 sequence is 17 residues long. Germline CDR1 reads SGHVS; CDR2 reads FQNEAQ. The ends were cut back, 6 bases at V and 1 base at J, with 19 bases in the middle. The CDR3 is CASSSNLPSASGNTIYF. The CDR3 DNA reads TGTGCCAGCAGTTCTAATCTCCCGTCCGCGTCTGGAAACACCATATATTTT.

In DNA, the CDR3 is TGCAGTGCTCGGGCCCCTGGTAATCAGCCCCAGCATTTT. Translated, it gives CSARAPGNQPQHF. This chain joins TRBV20-1 and TRBJ1-5; no clear D gene. Trimming cost V 5 bases and J 4 bases, with 12 bases left between them. The germline gives CDR1 DFQATT, CDR2 SNEGSKA (reference sequence). This CDR3 contains 13 residues.

The chain joins TRBV5-1 to TRBJ1-2; 11 bases are shared with TRBD1. Germline V lookup: CDR1 SGHRS, CDR2 YFSETQ. The V segment lost 3 bases and the J segment 3 bases; nucleotides outside the gene matches: 10. This CDR3 is built from 17 residues. CDR3 nucleotides: TGCGCCAGCAGCTCGGACAGGGGGCAAGTAACGGACTATGGCTACACCTTC. Protein product: CASSSDRGQVTDYGYTF.

This clonotype turned up a few times. The chain uses TRBV6-2 or TRBV6-3 and TRBJ2-5, with D perhaps being TRBD1 or TRBD2 (6 bases each). The germline V and J ends were trimmed by 6 bases and 4 bases, with 21 bases remaining between them. The CDR3 consists of 16 residues. The germline V gene has CDR1 MNHEY and CDR2 SVGEGT. The CDR3 nucleotides read TGTGCCAGCAGGGACCCACAGGGTTGGGACTCAGAGACCCAGTACTTC. This gives the protein CASRDPQGWDSETQYF.

In this sample, this clonotype turned up many times. The chain combines TRBV20-1 with TRBJ2-1; 7 nucleotides match TRBD2. J was trimmed by 3 bases and V by 2 bases; bases with no gene match: 10. Germline V CDR1 and CDR2: DFQATT, SNEGSKA (reference sequence). The CDR3 covers 16 residues. This CDR3 reads CSARPRRGDLYNEQFF. The CDR3 bases are TGCAGTGCTAGACCACGTCGGGGGGATCTCTACAATGAGCAGTTCTTC.

Only a few counts were recorded for this clonotype. The rearrangement uses TRBV20-1 and TRBJ1-6, with 9 bases lining up with TRBD1. The germline V gene encodes CDR1 DFQATT and CDR2 SNEGSKA (reference sequence). The CDR3 runs 14 residues. Losses at the gene ends were 6 bases for V and 6 bases for J; bases not matched to a gene: 6. The CDR3 here is CSAKPTGGNSPLHF. CDR3 nucleotide sequence: TGCAGTGCGAAGCCGACAGGGGGTAATTCACCCCTCCACTTT.